This T cell receptor beta chain was obtained from a study of early T cells in non-severe SARS-CoV-2 infection. For the study at large: Sequencing of bulk RNA from unsorted whole blood was done, without chain pairing. General study points: There was a bias toward anti-spike CD8 responses in VDJdb matching, which missed private and CD4 specificities.

As part of library construction, unique molecular identifiers were attached to individual cDNA molecules. In TCRdb, the 5' RACE reads were re-called with MiXCR into one record per CDR3 protein. The sample includes around 80,000 distinct CDR3 sequences, approximately 12% of them seen just once. As to this clonotype: Its antigen is not identified.

The TCR was taken from an adult who was a healthcare worker with PCR-confirmed SARS-CoV-2 infection or an uninfected control (not recorded which). Sequencing used whole blood.

This CDR3 is CASSSGGASYEQYF. CDR3 DNA sequence: TGTGCCAGTAGCTCCGGGGGCGCAAGCTACGAGCAGTACTTC. The chain couples TRBV19 to TRBJ2-7; either TRBD1 or TRBD2 may supply D (6 bases each). Trimming removed 6 bases at V and 3 bases at J, with 15 bases between. This CDR3 contains 14 residues. Germline assignment: CDR1 LNHDA and CDR2 SQIVND (reference sequence).